This TCR beta chain comes out of a study of blood T cell repertoires in COVID-19. Assignments of participants to cohorts depended upon their own reported clinical history. The CDR3 runs 16 residues. Data came from immunoSEQ multiplex PCR; TCRdb stores just in-frame clones and leaves some out. The sample contains roughly 400,000 clones, 80% to 95% of which appear only once. The source material was PBMCs or T cells enriched from blood (not recorded which). The receptor comes from a woman in her 40s who had been exposed to COVID-19. V is TRBV1 and J is TRBJ2-1; the table's TRBD2 call for D was not verified on the DNA. TRBV1 is shown as a pseudogene. The CDR3 nucleotides are TGCACCAGCAGCCAAGTGAGCCTAAGCTCCTACAATGAGCAGTTCTTC. It yields the protein CTSSQVSLSSYNEQFF.